One TCR beta chain is described in this entry. This CDR3 spans 14 amino acids. Alongside a J-beta primer mix, a sample-barcoded 5' primer served in a second PCR lasting about 7 to 12 cycles. TCRdb reprocessed the 5' RACE reads with MiXCR, giving one entry per CDR3 protein. The data contain 700,000 to 900,000 distinct CDR3 sequences, roughly 24% of them singletons. These data come from a study of blood T cells in healthy people across ages. This sample was also put to use in a study of T cells of mothers and their children. As that report states: The study sampled three healthy Caucasian mothers and their six children.

The source of this sequence is a boy aged 5-17 years in good health. The sample taken for sequencing was blood. V gene TRBV21-1 combines with J gene TRBJ2-7. TRBV21-1 is recorded as a pseudogene. CDR3 DNA: TGTGCCAGCAGCGGAACCGGACGTATGCACGAGCAGTACTTC. It is translated as CASSGTGRMHEQYF.